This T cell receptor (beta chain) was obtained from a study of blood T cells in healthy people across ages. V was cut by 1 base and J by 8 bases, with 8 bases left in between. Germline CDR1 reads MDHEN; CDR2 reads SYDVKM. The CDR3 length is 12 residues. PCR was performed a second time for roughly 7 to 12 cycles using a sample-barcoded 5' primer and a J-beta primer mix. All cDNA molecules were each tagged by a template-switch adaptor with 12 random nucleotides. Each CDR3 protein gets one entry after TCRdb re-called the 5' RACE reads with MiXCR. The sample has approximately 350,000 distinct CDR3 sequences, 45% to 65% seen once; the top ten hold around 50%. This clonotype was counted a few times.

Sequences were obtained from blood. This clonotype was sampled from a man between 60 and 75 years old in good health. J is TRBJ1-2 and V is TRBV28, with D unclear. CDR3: CASSLSTGGYTF. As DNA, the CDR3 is TGTGCCAGCAGTTTATCGACGGGGGGCTACACCTTC.